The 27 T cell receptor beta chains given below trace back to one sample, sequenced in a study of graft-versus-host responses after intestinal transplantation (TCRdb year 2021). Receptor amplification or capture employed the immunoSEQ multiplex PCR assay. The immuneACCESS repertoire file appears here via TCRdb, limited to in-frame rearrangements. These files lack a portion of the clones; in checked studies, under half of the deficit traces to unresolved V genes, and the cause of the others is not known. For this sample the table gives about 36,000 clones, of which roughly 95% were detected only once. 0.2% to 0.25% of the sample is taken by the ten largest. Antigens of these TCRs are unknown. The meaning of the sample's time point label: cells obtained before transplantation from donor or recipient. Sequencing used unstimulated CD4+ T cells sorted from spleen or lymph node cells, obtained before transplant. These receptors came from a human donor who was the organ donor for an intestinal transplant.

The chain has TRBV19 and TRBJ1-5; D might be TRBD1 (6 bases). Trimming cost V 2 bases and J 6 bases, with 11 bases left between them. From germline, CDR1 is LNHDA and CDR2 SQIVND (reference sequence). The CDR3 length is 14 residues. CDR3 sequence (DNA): TGTGCCAGTAGTATATTGGGGGGCGGTCAGCCCCAGCATTTT. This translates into CASSILGGGQPQHF.

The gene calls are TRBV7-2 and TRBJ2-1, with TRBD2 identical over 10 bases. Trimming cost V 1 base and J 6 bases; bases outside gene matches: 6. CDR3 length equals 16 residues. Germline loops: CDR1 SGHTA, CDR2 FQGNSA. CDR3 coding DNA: TGTGCCAGCAGCTTAGAGGGTAGCGGGGGGCTCAATGAGCAGTTCTTC. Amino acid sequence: CASSLEGSGGLNEQFF. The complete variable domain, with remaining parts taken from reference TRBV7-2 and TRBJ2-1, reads GAGVSQSPSNKVTEKGKDVELRCDPISGHTALYWYRQSLGQGLEFLIYFQGNSAPDKSGLPSDRFSAERTGGSVSTLTIQRTQQEDSAVYLCASSLEGSGGLNEQFFGPGTRLTVL.

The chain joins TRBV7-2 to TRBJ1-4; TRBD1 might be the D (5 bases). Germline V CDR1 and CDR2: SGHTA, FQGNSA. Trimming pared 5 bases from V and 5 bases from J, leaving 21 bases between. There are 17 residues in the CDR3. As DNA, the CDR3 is TGTGCCAGCAGCCCCTCGGGACGTACCCGGGGGAATGAAAAACTGTTTTTT. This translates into CASSPSGRTRGNEKLFF.

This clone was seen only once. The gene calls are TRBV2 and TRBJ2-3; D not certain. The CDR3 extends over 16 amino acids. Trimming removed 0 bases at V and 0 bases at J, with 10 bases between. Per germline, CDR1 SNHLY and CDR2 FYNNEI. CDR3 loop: CASSEAIQVSTDTQYF. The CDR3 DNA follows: TGTGCCAGCAGTGAAGCGATCCAGGTTAGCACAGATACGCAGTATTTT.

The CDR3, as DNA: TGTGCCAGCAAAATGGGACAGGGGGCGAATGAAGCTTTCTTT. Protein: CASKMGQGANEAFF. V gene TRBV6-5 combines with J gene TRBJ1-1; TRBD1 matches 12 bases. J was trimmed by 7 bases and V by 7 bases; bases with no gene match: 7. Germline V gene lookup returns CDR1 MNHEY and CDR2 SVGAGI. The CDR3 sequence is 14 residues long.

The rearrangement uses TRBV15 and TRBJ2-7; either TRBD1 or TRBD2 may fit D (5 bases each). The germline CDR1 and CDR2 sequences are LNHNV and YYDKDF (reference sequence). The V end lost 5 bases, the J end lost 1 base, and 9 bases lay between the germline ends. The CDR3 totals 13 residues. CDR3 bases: TGTGCCACCAGCTGGGGACGGTCCTACGAGCAGTACTTC. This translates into CATSWGRSYEQYF. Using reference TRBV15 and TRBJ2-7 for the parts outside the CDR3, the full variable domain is DAMVIQNPRYQVTQFGKPVTLSCSQTLNHNVMYWYQQKSSQAPKLLFHYYDKDFNNEADTPDNFQSRRPNTSFCFLDIRSPGLGDTAMYLCATSWGRSYEQYFGPGTRLTVT.

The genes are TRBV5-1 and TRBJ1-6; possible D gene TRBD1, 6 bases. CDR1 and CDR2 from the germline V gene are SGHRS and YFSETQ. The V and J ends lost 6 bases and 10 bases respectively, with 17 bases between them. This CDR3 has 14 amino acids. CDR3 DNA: TGCGCCAGCACCAACATACAGGGTGGCTCACCCCTCCACTTT. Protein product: CASTNIQGGSPLHF.

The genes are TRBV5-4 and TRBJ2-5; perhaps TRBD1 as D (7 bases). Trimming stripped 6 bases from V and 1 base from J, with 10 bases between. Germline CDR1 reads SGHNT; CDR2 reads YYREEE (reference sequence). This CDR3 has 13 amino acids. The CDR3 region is CASMRDSQETQYF. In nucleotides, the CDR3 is TGTGCCAGCATGCGGGACAGCCAAGAGACCCAGTACTTC.

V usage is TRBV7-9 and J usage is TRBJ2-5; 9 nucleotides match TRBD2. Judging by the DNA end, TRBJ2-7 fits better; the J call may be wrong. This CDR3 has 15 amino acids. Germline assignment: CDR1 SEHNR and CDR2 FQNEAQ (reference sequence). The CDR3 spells CASSLGSGGNYEQYF. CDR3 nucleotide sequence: TGTGCCAGCAGCTTAGGTAGCGGGGGAAACTACGAGCAGTACTTC.

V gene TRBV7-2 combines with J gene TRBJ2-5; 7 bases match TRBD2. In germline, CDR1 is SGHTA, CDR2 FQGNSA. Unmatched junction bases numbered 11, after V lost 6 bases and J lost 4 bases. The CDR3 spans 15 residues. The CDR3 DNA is TGTGCCAGCAGTCTTGGGCCGGGGGGAGGAGAGACCCAGTACTTC. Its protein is CASSLGPGGGETQYF. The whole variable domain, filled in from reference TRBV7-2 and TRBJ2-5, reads GAGVSQSPSNKVTEKGKDVELRCDPISGHTALYWYRQSLGQGLEFLIYFQGNSAPDKSGLPSDRFSAERTGGSVSTLTIQRTQQEDSAVYLCASSLGPGGGETQYFGPGTRLLVL.

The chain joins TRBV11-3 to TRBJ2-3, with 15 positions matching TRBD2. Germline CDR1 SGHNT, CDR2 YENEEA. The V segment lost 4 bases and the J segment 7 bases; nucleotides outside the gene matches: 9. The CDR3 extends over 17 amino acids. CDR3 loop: CASSSAGTSGGTYTQYF. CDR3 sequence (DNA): TGTGCCAGCAGCTCCGCCGGGACTAGCGGGGGGACATATACGCAGTATTTT.

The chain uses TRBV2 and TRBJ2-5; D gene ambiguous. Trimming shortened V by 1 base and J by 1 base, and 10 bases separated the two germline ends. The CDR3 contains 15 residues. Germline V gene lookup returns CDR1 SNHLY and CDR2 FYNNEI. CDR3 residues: CASSEDLGSQETQYF. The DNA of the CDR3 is TGTGCCAGCAGTGAAGACCTAGGGTCCCAAGAGACCCAGTACTTC.

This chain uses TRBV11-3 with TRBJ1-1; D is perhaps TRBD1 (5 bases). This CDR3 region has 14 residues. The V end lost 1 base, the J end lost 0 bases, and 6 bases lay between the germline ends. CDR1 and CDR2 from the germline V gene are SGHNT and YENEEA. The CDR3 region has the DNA TGTGCCAGCAGCTTAGGAGGGGTGAACACTGAAGCTTTCTTT. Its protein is CASSLGGVNTEAFF.

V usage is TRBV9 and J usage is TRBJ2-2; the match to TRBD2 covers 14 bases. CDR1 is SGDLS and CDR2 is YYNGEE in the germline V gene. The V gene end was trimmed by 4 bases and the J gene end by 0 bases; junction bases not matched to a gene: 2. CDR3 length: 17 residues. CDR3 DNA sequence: TGTGCCAGCAGCAGGACTAGCGGGGGGACGAACACCGGGGAGCTGTTTTTT. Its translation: CASSRTSGGTNTGELFF.

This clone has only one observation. The DNA of the CDR3 is TGTGCCAGCAGCTTAGTTGCCCAGGGGTTGAACACTGAAGCTTTCTTT. This sequence encodes CASSLVAQGLNTEAFF. The gene calls are TRBV7-2 and TRBJ1-1; tentative D call: TRBD1 (6 bases). Trimming took 1 base from V and 0 from J, leaving 12 bases between them. The germline V gene has CDR1 SGHTA and CDR2 FQGNSA. This CDR3 is built from 16 residues.

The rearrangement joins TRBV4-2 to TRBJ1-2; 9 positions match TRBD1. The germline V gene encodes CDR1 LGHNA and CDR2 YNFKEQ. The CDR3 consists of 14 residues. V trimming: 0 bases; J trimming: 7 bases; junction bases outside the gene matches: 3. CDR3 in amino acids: CASSQEWDRAGYTF. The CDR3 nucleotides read TGTGCCAGCAGCCAAGAATGGGACAGGGCTGGCTACACCTTC.

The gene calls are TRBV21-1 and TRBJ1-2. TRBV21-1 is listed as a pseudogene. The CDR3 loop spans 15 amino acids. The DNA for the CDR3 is TGTGCCAGCAGCAAAGAGTACGCATTTAACTATGGCTACACCTTC. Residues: CASSKEYAFNYGYTF.

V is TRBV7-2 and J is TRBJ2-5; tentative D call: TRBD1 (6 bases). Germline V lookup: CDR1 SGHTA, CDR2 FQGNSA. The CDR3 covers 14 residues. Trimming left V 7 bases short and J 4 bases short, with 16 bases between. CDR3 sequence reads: CASTATGEGETQYF. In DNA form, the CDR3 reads TGTGCCAGCACAGCGACAGGCGAGGGAGAGACCCAGTACTTC.

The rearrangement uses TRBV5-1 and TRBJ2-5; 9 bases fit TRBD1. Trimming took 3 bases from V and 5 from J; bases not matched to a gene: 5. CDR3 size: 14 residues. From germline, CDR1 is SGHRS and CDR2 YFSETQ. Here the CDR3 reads CASSWGQGGETQYF. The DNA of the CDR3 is TGCGCCAGCAGCTGGGGACAGGGAGGCGAGACCCAGTACTTC.

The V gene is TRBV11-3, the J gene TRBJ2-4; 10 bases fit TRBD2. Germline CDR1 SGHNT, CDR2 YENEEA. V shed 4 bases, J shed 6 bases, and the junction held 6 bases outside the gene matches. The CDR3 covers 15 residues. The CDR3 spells CASSYRAGGGNIQYF. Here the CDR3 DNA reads TGTGCCAGCAGCTATCGAGCGGGGGGGGGAAACATTCAGTACTTC. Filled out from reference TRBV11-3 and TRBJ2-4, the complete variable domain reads EAGVVQSPRYKIIEKKQPVAFWCNPISGHNTLYWYLQNLGQGPELLIRYENEEAVDDSQLPKDRFSAERLKGVDSTLKIQPAELGDSAVYLCASSYRAGGGNIQYFGAGTRLSVL.

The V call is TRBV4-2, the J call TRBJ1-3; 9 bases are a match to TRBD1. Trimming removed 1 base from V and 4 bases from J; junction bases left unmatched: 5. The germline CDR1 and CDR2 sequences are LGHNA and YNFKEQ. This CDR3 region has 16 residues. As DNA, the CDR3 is TGTGCCAGCAGCCAAGGACAGGGGGGTTCAGGAAACACCATATATTTT. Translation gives CASSQGQGGSGNTIYF.

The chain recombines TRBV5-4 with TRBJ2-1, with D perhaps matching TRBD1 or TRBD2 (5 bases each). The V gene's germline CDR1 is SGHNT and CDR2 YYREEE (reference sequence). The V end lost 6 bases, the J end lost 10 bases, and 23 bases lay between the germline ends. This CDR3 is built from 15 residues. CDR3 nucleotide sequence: TGTGCCAGCACCCCTGGGACGTTCCAAGGGCAGGAGCAGTTCTTC. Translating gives CASTPGTFQGQEQFF.

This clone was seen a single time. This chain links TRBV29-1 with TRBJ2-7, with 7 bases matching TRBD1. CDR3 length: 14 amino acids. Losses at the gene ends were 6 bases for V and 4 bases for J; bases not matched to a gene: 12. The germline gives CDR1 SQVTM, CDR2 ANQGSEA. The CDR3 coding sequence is TGCAGCGTAGCAAATCCGGGACAGCGATACGAGCAGTACTTC. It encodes CSVANPGQRYEQYF.

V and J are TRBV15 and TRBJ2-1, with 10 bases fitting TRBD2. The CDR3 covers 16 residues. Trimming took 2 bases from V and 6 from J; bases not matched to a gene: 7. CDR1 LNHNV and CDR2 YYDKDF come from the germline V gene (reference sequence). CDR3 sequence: CATSRRIAGGPNEQFF. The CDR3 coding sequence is TGTGCCACCAGCAGACGCATAGCGGGGGGCCCCAATGAGCAGTTCTTC. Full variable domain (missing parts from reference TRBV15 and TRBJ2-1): DAMVIQNPRYQVTQFGKPVTLSCSQTLNHNVMYWYQQKSSQAPKLLFHYYDKDFNNEADTPDNFQSRRPNTSFCFLDIRSPGLGDTAMYLCATSRRIAGGPNEQFFGPGTRLTVL.

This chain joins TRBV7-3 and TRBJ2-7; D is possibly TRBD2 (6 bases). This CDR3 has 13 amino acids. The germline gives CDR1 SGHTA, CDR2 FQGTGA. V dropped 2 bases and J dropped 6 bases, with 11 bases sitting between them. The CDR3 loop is CASSLSRGSEQYF. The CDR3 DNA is TGTGCCAGCAGCTTATCACGGGGGTCCGAGCAGTACTTC.

For the CDR3, the DNA is TGTGCCAGCAGCCAACCCGGGAGGGTCACCGGGGAGCTGTTTTTT. Translating it yields CASSQPGRVTGELFF. The V and J genes are TRBV7-9 and TRBJ2-2; 8 nucleotides match TRBD2. The CDR3 extends over 15 amino acids. J was trimmed by 4 bases and V by 5 bases; bases with no gene match: 6. Germline V gene lookup returns CDR1 SEHNR and CDR2 FQNEAQ (reference sequence).

The CDR3, as DNA: TGTGCCATCAAGCCCGCAGGGACCATGAACACTGAAGCTTTCTTT. It codes for CAIKPAGTMNTEAFF. V is TRBV10-3 and J is TRBJ1-1; D might be TRBD1 (5 bases). Germline lookup yields CDR1 ENHRY and CDR2 SYGVKD. The CDR3 consists of 15 residues. Trimming took off 7 bases at V and 0 bases at J, with 15 bases between the two ends.